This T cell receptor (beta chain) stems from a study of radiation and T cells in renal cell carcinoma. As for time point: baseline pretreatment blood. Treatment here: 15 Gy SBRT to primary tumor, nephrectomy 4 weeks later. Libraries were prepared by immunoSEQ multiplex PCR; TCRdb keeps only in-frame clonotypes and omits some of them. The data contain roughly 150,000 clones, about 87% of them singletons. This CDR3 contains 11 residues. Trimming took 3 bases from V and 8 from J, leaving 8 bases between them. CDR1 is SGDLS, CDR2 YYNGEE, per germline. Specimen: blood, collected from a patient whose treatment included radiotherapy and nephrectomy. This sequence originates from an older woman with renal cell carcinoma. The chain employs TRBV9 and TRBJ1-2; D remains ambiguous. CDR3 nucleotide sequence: TGTGCCAGCAGCGCCCTCTTCGGCTACACCTTC. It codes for CASSALFGYTF.